This TCR beta chain comes out of a study of cytomegalovirus exposure and HLA in healthy donors. On the study more broadly: A prior analysis found 100 million to 140 million unique TCR beta sequences from around 180 million T cells.

PCR was performed using 60 Vbeta and 13 Jbeta primers. Profiling relied on immunoSEQ multiplex PCR, and the TCRdb table lists in-frame clones only, not all of them. The sample shows over 150,000 clones, around 77% of them seen only once. Study-level points and caveats: An ancestry cluster, one associated with Asian ancestry, reportedly showed fewer N-insertions than the approximately 720-donor mean in a later analysis.

Germline values: CDR1 LGHNA, CDR2 YNFKEQ. The CDR3 has 18 amino acids. The trim removed 10 bases at V and 7 bases at J, leaving 16 bases unmatched. As regards this clone: No antigen is known for it.

Sequences were obtained from PBMCs. This receptor was obtained from a woman in her twenties or thirties in good health and CMV-seronegative. The V call is TRBV4-2, the J call TRBJ2-2; the match to TRBD2 covers 15 bases. The CDR3 spells CATNPVGLAGGSIGELFF. The CDR3 DNA reads TGTGCCACCAACCCGGTGGGACTAGCGGGAGGCTCGATCGGGGAGCTGTTTTTT.